This TCR beta chain emerged from a study of pediatric ulcerative colitis. General study results and limits: No controls had the two rectal clonotypes shared by ulcerative colitis patients. Repertoires came from total lymphocyte DNA, so rare subsets like regulatory T cells may be missed. Ulcerative colitis patients shared more blood-rectal clones than controls.

One to two pinch biopsies were taken from the rectum during colonoscopy. The germline gives CDR1 MNHEY, CDR2 SMNVEV (reference sequence). The CDR3 contains 13 residues. Up to 500,000 reads were sequenced per sample. The assay was immunoSEQ multiplex PCR, and TCRdb's table has in-frame clones only and misses some. The sample has 40,000 to 55,000 clones; around 78% are singletons. This clone came up a few times. Its specificity is unknown. One junction end does not reproduce the germline sequence, and a read error may be involved. The gene calls are TRBV27 and TRBJ1-2; unclear D gene. Sequencing used gut tissue. The clonotype was recovered from a girl between 10 and 17 years old with moderate ulcerative colitis. The chain's CDR3 is CPQTERGWFAYAF. CDR3 nucleotides: TGTCCCCAAACGGAGCGTGGGTGGTTTGCTTACGCCTTC.